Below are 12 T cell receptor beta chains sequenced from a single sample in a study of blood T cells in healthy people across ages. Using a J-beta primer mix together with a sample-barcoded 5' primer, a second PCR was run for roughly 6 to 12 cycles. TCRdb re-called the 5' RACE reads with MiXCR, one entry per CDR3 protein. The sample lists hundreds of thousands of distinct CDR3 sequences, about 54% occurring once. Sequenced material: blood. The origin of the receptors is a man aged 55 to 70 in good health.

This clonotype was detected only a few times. As DNA, the CDR3 is TGTGCCATCAGAGGGACGGAAAACTATGGCTACACCTTC. Protein product: CAIRGTENYGYTF. V is TRBV10-3 and J is TRBJ1-2, with D perhaps matching TRBD1 (5 bases). The CDR3 extends over 13 amino acids. Deletions cut 6 bases from V and 2 bases from J, with 10 bases between. CDR1 is ENHRY, CDR2 SYGVKD, per germline.

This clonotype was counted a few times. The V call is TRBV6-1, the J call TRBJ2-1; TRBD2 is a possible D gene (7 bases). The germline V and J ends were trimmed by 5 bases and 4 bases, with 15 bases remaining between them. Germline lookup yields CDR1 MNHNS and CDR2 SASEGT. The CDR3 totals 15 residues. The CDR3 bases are TGTGCCAGCAGTCACGGGGGGCCCCCGTACAATGAGCAGTTCTTC. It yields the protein CASSHGGPPYNEQFF.

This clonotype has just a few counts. CDR3 nucleotide sequence: TGTGCCAGCAGCTTGATTCTAGCGGGGAACGAGCAGTACTTC. Residues: CASSLILAGNEQYF. The chain recombines TRBV7-2 with TRBJ2-7; 9 nucleotides line up with TRBD2. V shed 3 bases and J 5 bases; nucleotides not matched to a gene: 5. Germline CDR1 and CDR2: SGHTA and FQGNSA. This CDR3 has 14 amino acids.

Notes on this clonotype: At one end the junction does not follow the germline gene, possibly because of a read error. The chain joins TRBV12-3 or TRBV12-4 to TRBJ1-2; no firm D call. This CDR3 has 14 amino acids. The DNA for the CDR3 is TGTGCCAGCAGTTTAGGCAGGCAAGGAGCTGGCTACAACTTC. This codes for CASSLGRQGAGYNF.

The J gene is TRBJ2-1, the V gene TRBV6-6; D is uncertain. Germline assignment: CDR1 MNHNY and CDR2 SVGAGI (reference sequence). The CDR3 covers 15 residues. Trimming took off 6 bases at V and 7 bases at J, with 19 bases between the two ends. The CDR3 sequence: CASSHVSGPWNEQFF. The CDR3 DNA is TGTGCCAGCAGCCACGTTTCTGGACCCTGGAATGAGCAGTTCTTC.

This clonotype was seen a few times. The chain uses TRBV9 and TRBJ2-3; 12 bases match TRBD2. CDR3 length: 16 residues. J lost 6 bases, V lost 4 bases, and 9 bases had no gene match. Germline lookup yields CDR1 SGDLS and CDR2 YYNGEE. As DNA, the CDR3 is TGTGCCAGCAGCCCTCGACTAGCGGGGGCCGGGGATACGCAGTATTTT. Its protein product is CASSPRLAGAGDTQYF.

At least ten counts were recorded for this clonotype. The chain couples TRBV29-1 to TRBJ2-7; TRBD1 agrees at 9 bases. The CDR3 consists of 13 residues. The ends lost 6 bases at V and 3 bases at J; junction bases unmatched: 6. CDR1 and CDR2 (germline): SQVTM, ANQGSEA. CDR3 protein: CSVNTGGGYEQYF. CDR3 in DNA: TGCAGCGTCAATACAGGGGGCGGCTACGAGCAGTACTTC.

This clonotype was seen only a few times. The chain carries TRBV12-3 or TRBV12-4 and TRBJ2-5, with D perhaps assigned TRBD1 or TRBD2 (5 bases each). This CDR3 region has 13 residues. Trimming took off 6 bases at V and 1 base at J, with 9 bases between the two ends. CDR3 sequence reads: CASSWGSQETQYF. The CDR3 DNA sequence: TGTGCCAGCAGCTGGGGGAGCCAAGAGACCCAGTACTTC.

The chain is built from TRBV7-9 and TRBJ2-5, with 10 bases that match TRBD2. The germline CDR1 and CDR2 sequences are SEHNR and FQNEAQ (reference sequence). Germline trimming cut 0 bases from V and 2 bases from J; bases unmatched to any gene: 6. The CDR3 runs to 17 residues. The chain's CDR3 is CASSLALAGLNQETQYF. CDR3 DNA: TGTGCCAGCAGCTTAGCACTAGCGGGACTCAATCAAGAGACCCAGTACTTC. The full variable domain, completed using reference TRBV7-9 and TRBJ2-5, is DTGVSQNPRHKITKRGQNVTFRCDPISEHNRLYWYRQTLGQGPEFLTYFQNEAQLEKSRLLSDRFSAERPKGSFSTLEIQRTEQGDSAMYLCASSLALAGLNQETQYFGPGTRLLVL.

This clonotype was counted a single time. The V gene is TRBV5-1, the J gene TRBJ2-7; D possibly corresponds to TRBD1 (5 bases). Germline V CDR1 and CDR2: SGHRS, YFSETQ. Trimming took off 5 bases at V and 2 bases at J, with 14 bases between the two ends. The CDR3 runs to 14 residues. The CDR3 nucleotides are TGCGCCAGCAGGGCCCAGGGTAGGACCTACGAGCAGTACTTC. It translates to CASRAQGRTYEQYF.

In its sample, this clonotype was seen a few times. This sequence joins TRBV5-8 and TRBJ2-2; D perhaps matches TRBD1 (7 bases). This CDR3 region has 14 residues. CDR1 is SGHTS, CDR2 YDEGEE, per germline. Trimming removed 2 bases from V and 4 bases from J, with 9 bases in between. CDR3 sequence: CASSFQGGTGELFF. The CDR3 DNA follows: TGTGCCAGCAGCTTTCAGGGGGGCACCGGGGAGCTGTTTTTT.

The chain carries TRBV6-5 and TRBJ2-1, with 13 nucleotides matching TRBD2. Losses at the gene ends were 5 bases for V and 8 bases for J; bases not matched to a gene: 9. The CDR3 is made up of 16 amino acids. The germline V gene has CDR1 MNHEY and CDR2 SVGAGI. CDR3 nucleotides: TGTGCCAGCAGTATACTAGCGGGGGGGCCTTGGGATGAGCAGTTCTTC. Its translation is CASSILAGGPWDEQFF.